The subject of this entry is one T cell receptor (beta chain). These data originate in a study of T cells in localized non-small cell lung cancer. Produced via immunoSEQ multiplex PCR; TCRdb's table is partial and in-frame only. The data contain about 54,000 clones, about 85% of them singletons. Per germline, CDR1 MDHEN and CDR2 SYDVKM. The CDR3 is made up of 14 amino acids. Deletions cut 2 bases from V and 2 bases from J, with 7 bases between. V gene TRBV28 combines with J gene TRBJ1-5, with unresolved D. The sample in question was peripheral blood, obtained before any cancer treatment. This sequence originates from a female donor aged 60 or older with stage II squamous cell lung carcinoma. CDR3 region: CASSLSPGNQPQHF. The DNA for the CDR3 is TGTGCCAGCAGTTTAAGTCCGGGCAATCAGCCCCAGCATTTT.